This TCR beta chain is from a study of cytotoxic CD8 clonotypes in ibrutinib-treated CLL. In germline, CDR1 is SGDLS, CDR2 YYNGEE. V lost 4 bases and J lost 6, with 19 bases in between. The CDR3 has 15 amino acids. Assay used: immunoSEQ multiplex PCR; TCRdb lists only in-frame clones, some missing. The sample has some 100,000 clones, roughly 60% seen once. This chain links TRBV9 with TRBJ1-2; unclear D gene. The sample consisted of PBMCs, taken after 24 months of ibrutinib treatment. This clonotype was sampled from a human donor with chronic lymphocytic leukemia. The CDR3 is CASSPQATLRDGYTF. The CDR3 DNA reads TGTGCCAGCAGCCCGCAGGCGACCCTACGCGATGGCTACACCTTC.